This entry lists 20 T cell receptor beta chains sequenced from one sample in a study of CD8+ T cells in alopecia areata. Extraction and reverse transcription of RNA yielded cDNA as the sequencing template. TCRdb's copy holds only in-frame clones and misses some; the assay was immunoSEQ multiplex PCR. The sample is made up of approximately 300,000 clones, none counted only once. Separation of pooled cutaneous lymph node cells was by sorting with CD4, CD8alpha, NKG2D, NKG2ACE and other markers. What was sequenced was CD4+ T cells sorted from a lymph node. Every receptor here comes from a C3H/HeJ mouse with alopecia areata. These mice share the MHC haplotype H2-k.

This clone came up a few times. Here the gene names and germline are mouse. The missing CDR3 end, 4 residues past where the read stops, is filled in from the germline J gene. Other DNA sequences in this specimen translate into the identical CDR3. The chain combines TRBV1 with TRBJ2-1, with 14 bases matching TRBD2. The ends lost 3 bases at V and 3 bases at J; junction bases unmatched: 1. Germline V gene sequence: CDR1 NSQYPW, CDR2 LRSPGD (reference sequence). The CDR3 loop spans 16 amino acids. The sequenced CDR3 bases are TGCACCTGCAGTGCGGGGACTGGGGGGGCCTATGCT. Translated: CTCSAGTGGAYA. The whole CDR3 region reads CTCSAGTGGAYAEQFF. Full variable domain (outside the CDR3, taken from reference TRBV1 and TRBJ2-1): VTLLEQNPRWRLVPRGQAVNLRCILKNSQYPWMSWYQQDLQKQLQWLFTLRSPGDKEVKSLPGADYLATRVTDTELRLQVANMSQGRTLYCTCSAGTGGAYAEQFFGPGTRLTVL.

Details on this clone: Gene names and germline refer to mouse. The read is 4 residues too short to cover the CDR3 end, so that end is filled in from the germline J gene. Other nucleotide sequences in the sample specify the same CDR3. The V and J genes are TRBV19 and TRBJ1-2; 10 nucleotides match TRBD1. CDR3 length: 13 residues. V lost 5 bases and J lost 4; bases outside the gene matches: 2. Germline V gene data show CDR1 as FNHDT and CDR2 as SITEND (reference sequence). CDR3 DNA (partial): TGTGCCAGCAGAAGACAGGGGGCCTCC. As protein: CASRRQGAS. The whole CDR3 sequence is CASRRQGASDYTF.

This clone has more than one count but fewer than ten. All gene names here are mouse names. The read terminates 4 residues ahead of where the CDR3 ends, so the germline J gene completes it. The chain couples TRBV13-2 to TRBJ1-1; 7 bases match TRBD1. With V trimmed by 3 bases and J by 0 bases, 5 bases remained unmatched. In germline, CDR1 is NNHNN, CDR2 SYGAGS (reference sequence). The CDR3 runs to 15 residues. The covered CDR3 bases are TGTGCCAGCGGTGTTACCGGGACAGCAAACACA. Translation gives CASGVTGTANT. The complete CDR3 reads CASGVTGTANTEVFF.

This clone showed up just a few times. These gene names are mouse names. CDR3 DNA (partial): TGTGCCAGCAGCCCACGGACTGGGAGGAGAGAC. It is translated as CASSPRTGRRD. The whole CDR3 reads CASSPRTGRRDTQYF. The chain couples TRBV5 to TRBJ2-5, with 8 bases identical to TRBD2. Sequencing ends 4 residues short of the CDR3 end; the germline J gene provides the rest. This CDR3 contains 15 residues. CDR1 and CDR2 from the germline V gene are LGHNA and YNLKQL (reference sequence).

About this clone: The listed genes are named as in mouse. The read halts 4 residues ahead of the CDR3 end, with the missing end drawn from the germline J gene. The J gene is TRBJ2-7, the V gene TRBV14, with D possibly matching TRBD2 (6 bases). Per the germline V gene, CDR1 is SGHDT and CDR2 is FRDEAV. The CDR3 loop spans 12 amino acids. The part of the CDR3 DNA that was read is TGTGCCAGCAGTTTACTGGGTTAT. Translation gives CASSLLGY. The CDR3 reads in full as CASSLLGYEQYF.

Concerning this clone itself: Each gene name is a mouse one. The read is 4 residues too short to cover the CDR3 end, so that end is filled in from the germline J gene. Different DNA sequences within this sample yield the same CDR3. The chain carries TRBV5 and TRBJ1-2; possibly TRBD1 for D (6 bases). The V end lost 0 bases, the J end lost 2 bases, and 10 bases lay between the germline ends. The CDR3 is 15 residues long. Germline-derived CDR1 and CDR2 are LGHNA and YNLKQL (reference sequence). The covered CDR3 bases are TGTGCCAGCAGCCAAGAAGGGGGGGAGAACTCC. Protein sequence: CASSQEGGENS. The whole CDR3 is CASSQEGGENSDYTF.

Regarding this clone: All gene names here are mouse names. The read ends 4 residues shy of where the CDR3 ends; the end is completed using the germline J gene. V and J are TRBV31 and TRBJ1-2; possible D gene TRBD1, 6 bases. This CDR3 contains 14 residues. Looked up from germline, CDR1 is GKSSPN and CDR2 is SITVG. CDR3 loop: CAWSLELGGLDYTF. Partial CDR3 DNA: TGTGCCTGGAGTCTAGAACTGGGGGGGCTC.

About this clone itself: These gene names are mouse names. The read terminates 4 residues before the CDR3 end, so the remaining end is supplied by the germline J gene. The rearrangement joins TRBV13-1 to TRBJ2-7, with 7 positions matching TRBD1. Germline CDR1 and CDR2: NSHNY and SYGAGN. This CDR3 contains 14 residues. V was pared by 5 bases and J by 1 base, with 6 bases of the junction left unmatched. CDR3 sequence: CASSATGRSYEQYF. The covered CDR3 bases are TGTGCCAGCAGCGCGACAGGGAGGTCCTAT.

Concerning this clone: Gene names and germline match the mouse. The missing CDR3 end, 4 residues past where the read stops, is filled in from the germline J gene. The rearrangement links TRBV1 to TRBJ2-1, with D tentatively TRBD2 (5 bases). This CDR3 region has 15 residues. Looked up from germline, CDR1 is NSQYPW and CDR2 is LRSPGD (reference sequence). V was shortened by 1 base and J by 0 bases, with 7 bases between the two germline ends. The CDR3 here is CTCSAVGVNYAEQFF. The sequenced CDR3 bases are TGCACCTGCAGTGCAGTTGGGGTTAACTATGCT.

This clone occurred a few times. Gene and germline names: mouse. The read terminates 4 residues before the CDR3 end, so the remaining end is supplied by the germline J gene. Other DNA sequences within the sample encode an identical CDR3. The V and J genes are TRBV13-2 and TRBJ2-1; TRBD1 agrees at 9 bases. V was clipped by 4 bases and J by 1 base; unmatched bases: 3. Germline lookup yields CDR1 NNHNN and CDR2 SYGAGS (reference sequence). This CDR3 is 15 amino acids long. The sequenced CDR3 bases are TGTGCCAGCGGTCTGACAGGGGGGAACTATGCT. Its translation is CASGLTGGNYA. The complete CDR3 sequence is CASGLTGGNYAEQFF.

Note on this clone: Germline and genes here are mouse. The read ends 4 residues shy of where the CDR3 ends; the end is completed using the germline J gene. The sample has other DNA sequences that encode this CDR3 too. This sequence joins TRBV13-1 and TRBJ2-1, with 7 bases lining up with TRBD1. Trimming took 3 bases from V and 0 from J; bases not matched to a gene: 3. Germline loops: CDR1 NSHNY, CDR2 SYGAGN. The CDR3 loop spans 15 amino acids. The sequenced part of the CDR3 DNA is TGTGCCAGCAGTGGCGACAGGGTTAACTATGCT. It encodes CASSGDRVNYA. The entire CDR3 reads CASSGDRVNYAEQFF.

In the case of this clone: Gene names are mouse gene names. The read stops 4 residues short of the end of the CDR3; the missing end is completed from the germline J gene. The chain couples TRBV5 to TRBJ2-1; TRBD2 matches 12 bases. With 2 bases clipped from V and 3 bases from J, the junction kept 5 bases outside the gene matches. This CDR3 region has 17 residues. Germline CDR1 reads LGHNA; CDR2 reads YNLKQL (reference sequence). The CDR3 DNA, read in part, is TGTGCCAGCAGCCAAACGGGACTGGGGGGATCCTATGCT. Translated: CASSQTGLGGSYA. In full, the CDR3 is CASSQTGLGGSYAEQFF.

This clone was counted between two and nine times. The genes are named according to mouse. Coverage ceases 4 residues before the CDR3 finishes, and the germline J gene fills in the end. The chain combines TRBV1 with TRBJ2-2, with D maybe TRBD2 (7 bases). V lost 5 bases and J lost 4, with 14 bases in between. Germline CDR1 and CDR2: NSQYPW and LRSPGD (reference sequence). The CDR3 has 15 residues. The chain's CDR3 is CTCSWGARGTGQLYF. Incomplete CDR3 DNA: TGCACCTGCAGTTGGGGGGCGCGTGGCACCGGG.

As concerns this clone: Mouse germline and gene names are used. From the germline J gene comes the end of the CDR3, since the read stops 4 residues before it. The rearrangement uses TRBV13-2 and TRBJ1-2, with TRBD1 identical over 7 bases. The CDR3 totals 14 residues. CDR1 and CDR2 from the germline V gene are NNHNN and SYGAGS (reference sequence). V was clipped by 1 base and J by 2 bases; unmatched bases: 2. CDR3 amino acids: CASGDKGANSDYTF. The CDR3 DNA, read in part, is TGTGCCAGCGGTGATAAGGGGGCGAACTCC.

This clone was seen a few times. The gene names here belong to mouse. The read stops 4 residues short of the end of the CDR3; the missing end is completed from the germline J gene. This chain links TRBV13-2 with TRBJ2-7; 11 bases map to TRBD2. From germline, CDR1 is NNHNN and CDR2 SYGAGS (reference sequence). The CDR3 is made up of 15 amino acids. V gave up 3 bases and J gave up 0 bases; unmatched junction bases: 2. The CDR3 sequence: CASGALGGRSYEQYF. The sequenced part of the CDR3 DNA is TGTGCCAGCGGTGCACTGGGGGGGCGCTCCTAT.

Note on this clone: Gene names refer to mouse genes. The read terminates 4 residues before the CDR3 end, so the remaining end is supplied by the germline J gene. Other DNA sequences in this sample translate to the same CDR3. The chain couples TRBV1 to TRBJ2-3; 7 bases match TRBD2. This CDR3 has 16 amino acids. The germline CDR1 and CDR2 sequences are NSQYPW and LRSPGD (reference sequence). V dropped 0 bases and J dropped 1; count of bases not matched to a gene: 4. The part of the CDR3 DNA that was read is TGCACCTGCAGTGCAGATACCGGGGGGGGTGCAGAA. Translating gives CTCSADTGGGAE. In full, the CDR3 reads CTCSADTGGGAETLYF.

Notes on this clone: Mouse germline and gene names are used. Other DNA sequences within the sample encode an identical CDR3. The sequenced CDR3 bases are TGTGCCAGCAGCCAAGACGGGACAGCTAGTGCAGAA. Translating it yields CASSQDGTASAE. The full CDR3 protein is CASSQDGTASAETLYF. This chain joins TRBV5 and TRBJ2-3, with TRBD1 matching 7 bases. The read halts 4 residues ahead of the CDR3 end, with the missing end drawn from the germline J gene. CDR3 size: 16 residues. Germline V gene lookup returns CDR1 LGHNA and CDR2 YNLKQL (reference sequence). Trimming at V came to 0 bases and at J to 0 bases, leaving 3 bases not matched to a gene.

This clone showed up just a few times. Gene names follow the mouse nomenclature. The read gets to within 4 residues of the CDR3 end, and the germline J gene fills in the rest. The identical CDR3 is also encoded by other nucleotide sequences in the sample. The gene calls are TRBV13-1 and TRBJ2-4; 7 bases map to TRBD1. Germline trimming cut 3 bases from V and 0 bases from J; bases unmatched to any gene: 1. The CDR3 loop spans 14 amino acids. The germline gives CDR1 NSHNY, CDR2 SYGAGN. CDR3 bases read: TGTGCCAGCAGTGTACAGGGGAGTCAAAAC. Residues: CASSVQGSQN. The whole CDR3 sequence is CASSVQGSQNTLYF.

Concerning this clone: Genes here carry mouse names. With the read ending 4 residues before the CDR3 end, the germline J gene is used to fill in that end. This chain connects TRBV1 to TRBJ2-3, with D perhaps TRBD2 (6 bases). The V end lost 4 bases, the J end lost 3 bases, and 11 bases lay between the germline ends. From germline, CDR1 is NSQYPW and CDR2 LRSPGD (reference sequence). This CDR3 region has 14 residues. The DNA read from the CDR3 is TGCACCTGCAGTGTCCGGGACTTAGCAGAA. Translation: CTCSVRDLAE. The full CDR3 protein reads CTCSVRDLAETLYF.

For this clone: Genes here carry mouse names. From the germline J gene comes the end of the CDR3, since the read stops 4 residues before it. Other nucleotide sequences in the sample specify the same CDR3. The rearrangement joins TRBV31 to TRBJ2-2; 7 positions match TRBD1. CDR1 and CDR2 from the germline V gene are GKSSPN and SITVG. V trimming: 3 bases; J trimming: 0 bases; junction bases outside the gene matches: 4. The CDR3 sequence is 15 residues long. The chain's CDR3 is CAWSRQGSNTGQLYF. The CDR3 bases that were read are TGTGCCTGGAGCCGACAGGGTTCAAACACCGGG.